This T cell receptor (beta chain) was sequenced during a study of siplizumab effects on memory and regulatory T cells. In regard to this clone: Its antigen is not known.

Findings and limits, study-wide: Researchers did not confirm the suppressive function of proliferating Tregs from siplizumab cultures. Siplizumab significantly lowered the alloreactive sequences that could be traced to unstimulated CD4+ memory cells. Naive T cells were seen as more diverse than memory cells and as major alloresponse contributors. No more than a minor fraction of alloreactive clones could be traced back to unstimulated subsets.

The length of the CDR3 is 14 residues. Germline V gives CDR1 SSHAT, CDR2 FNYEAQ (reference sequence). With 9 bases removed from V and 0 bases from J, the gap between germline ends came to 9 bases. Data came from immunoSEQ multiplex PCR; TCRdb stores just in-frame clones and leaves some out. The table shows about 100,000 clones, with approximately 92% occurring only once. This sequence originates from a human donor in good health. The rearrangement uses TRBV7-7 and TRBJ2-6; D gene uncertain. Sequenced sample: CD4+ T cells sorted from blood. This CDR3 reads CASLDPSGANVLTF. CDR3 DNA sequence: TGTGCCAGTTTAGACCCCTCTGGGGCCAACGTCCTGACTTTC.